The text below deals with one TCR beta chain. This entry comes from a study of blood T cell repertoires in COVID-19. For the study at large: Acute and convalescent COVID-19 specimens originated in the United States, Italy and Spain. Sources were T cells, B-cell-depleted T cells, or PBMCs; the material itself was cDNA or gDNA.

The CDR3 extends over 12 amino acids. From germline, CDR1 is SGHNT and CDR2 YYREEE (reference sequence). The ends lost 4 bases at V and 11 bases at J; junction bases unmatched: 7. The table came from immunoSEQ multiplex PCR; TCRdb's copy has only in-frame clones and leaves some out. The table shows about 190,000 clones, with 75% to 90% occurring only once. The sequenced sample consisted of peripheral blood. The clonotype comes from a middle-aged woman with acute or convalescent COVID-19. The chain carries TRBV5-4 and TRBJ1-1, with 8 bases matching TRBD1. The CDR3 bases are TGTGCCAGCAGCCCCCGGACAGGGCCGGCTTTCTTT. It is translated as CASSPRTGPAFF.